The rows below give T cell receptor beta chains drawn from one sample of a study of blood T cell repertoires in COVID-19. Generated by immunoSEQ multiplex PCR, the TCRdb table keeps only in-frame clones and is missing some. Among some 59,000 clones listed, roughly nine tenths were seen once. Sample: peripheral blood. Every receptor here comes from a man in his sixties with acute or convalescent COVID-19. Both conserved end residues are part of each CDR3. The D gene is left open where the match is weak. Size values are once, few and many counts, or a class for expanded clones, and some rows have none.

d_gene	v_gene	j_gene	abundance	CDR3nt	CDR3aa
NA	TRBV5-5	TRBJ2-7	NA	TGTGCCAGCAGCTTTTCACCCGGGACAATCTACGAGCAGTACTTC	CASSFSPGTIYEQYF
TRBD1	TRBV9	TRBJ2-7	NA	TGTGCCAGCAGCGCGACAGGGATATCCTACGAGCAGTACTTC	CASSATGISYEQYF
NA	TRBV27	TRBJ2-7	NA	TGTGCCAGCAGTTTTGAGACAGGGAGGTTCAACGAGCAGTACTTC	CASSFETGRFNEQYF
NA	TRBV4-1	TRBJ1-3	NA	TGCGCCAGCAGCCCGAGGGAGACCTCTGGAAACACCATATATTTT	CASSPRETSGNTIYF
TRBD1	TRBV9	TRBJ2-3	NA	TGTGCCAGCAGCGTCCCCCAGGGGGCCGCGGGTACGCAGTATTTT	CASSVPQGAAGTQYF
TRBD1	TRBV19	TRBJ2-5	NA	TGTGCCAGTAGTATAAAGACAGGGGCGGCGGAGACCCAGTACTTC	CASSIKTGAAETQYF
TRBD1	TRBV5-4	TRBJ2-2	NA	TGTGCCAGCAGCTTTAGGACAGGGAACACCGGGGAGCTGTTTTTT	CASSFRTGNTGELFF
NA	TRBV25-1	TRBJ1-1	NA	TGTGCCAGCGCCAGGGGCAGTTCAAGCACTGAAGCTTTCTTT	CASARGSSSTEAFF
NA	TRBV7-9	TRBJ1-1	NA	TGTGCCAGCAGCCACATACCGATGAACACTGAAGCTTTCTTT	CASSHIPMNTEAFF
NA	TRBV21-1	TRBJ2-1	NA	TGTGCCAGCAGCAAGGGCGGAGGATGGGTGAATGAGCAGTTCTTC	CASSKGGGWVNEQFF
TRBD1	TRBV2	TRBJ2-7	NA	TGTGCCAGCACAGCACAGGGGGCTACCTACGAGCAGTACTTC	CASTAQGATYEQYF
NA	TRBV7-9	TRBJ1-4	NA	TGTGCCAGCAGCTTAGGGGGCTTGGGTAATGAAAAACTGTTTTTT	CASSLGGLGNEKLFF
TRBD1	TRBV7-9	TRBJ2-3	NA	TGTGCCAGCAGCTTAGCCCCCGGGACAGGGGGGAGCGATACGCAGTATTTT	CASSLAPGTGGSDTQYF
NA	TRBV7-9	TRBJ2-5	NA	TGTGCCAGCAGCTACTTACAGGGAGTGCAAGAGACCCAGTACTTC	CASSYLQGVQETQYF
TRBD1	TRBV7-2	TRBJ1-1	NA	TGTGCTAGCAGCCCCGGGACAGCCAACACTGAAGCTTTCTTT	CASSPGTANTEAFF
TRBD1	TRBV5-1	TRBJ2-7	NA	TGCGCCAGCAGCTTCTTCGCCGGGACAGGGGACAACGAGCAGTACTTC	CASSFFAGTGDNEQYF
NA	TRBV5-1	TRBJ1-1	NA	TGCGCCAGCGCCAGGGTTACTAACACTGAAGCTTTCTTT	CASARVTNTEAFF
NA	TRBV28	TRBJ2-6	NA	TGTGCCAGCAGTTCCGCCAAGAGAGGGGCCAACGTCCTGACTTTC	CASSSAKRGANVLTF
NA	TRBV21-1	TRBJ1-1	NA	TGTGCCAGCAGCAAACATCTGAGGGCTGAAGCTTTCTTT	CASSKHLRAEAFF
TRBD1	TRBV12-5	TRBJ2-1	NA	TGTGCTAGTGGTGCACCGGGACAGGTTACCTACAATGAGCAGTTCTTC	CASGAPGQVTYNEQFF
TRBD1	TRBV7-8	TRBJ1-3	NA	TGTGCCAGCAGTCCAGGGGGCGCTTCTGGAAACACCATATATTTT	CASSPGGASGNTIYF
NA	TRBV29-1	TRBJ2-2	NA	TGCAGCGTTGACTCGGGGACCGGGGAGCTGTTTTTT	CSVDSGTGELFF
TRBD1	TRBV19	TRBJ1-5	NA	TGTGCCAGTATCGACAGGGGAGGTTGGCAGCCCCAGCATTTT	CASIDRGGWQPQHF
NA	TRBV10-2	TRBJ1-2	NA	TGCGCCAGCAGTGTTCAGGGGACGATCGGCTACACCTTC	CASSVQGTIGYTF
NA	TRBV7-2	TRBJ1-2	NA	TGTGCCAGCAGCTTAGCGCGGGGGCCGGACTATGGCTACACCTTC	CASSLARGPDYGYTF
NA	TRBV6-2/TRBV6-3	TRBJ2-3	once	TGTGCCAGCAGTCTCGGGTCCACAGATACGCAGTATTTT	CASSLGSTDTQYF
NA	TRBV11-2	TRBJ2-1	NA	TGTGCCAGCAGCTTAGGGCCAGGATCCTACAATGAGCAGTTCTTC	CASSLGPGSYNEQFF
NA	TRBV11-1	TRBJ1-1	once	TGTGCCAGCAGCCACCTTTCTATGAACACTGAAGCTTTCTTT	CASSHLSMNTEAFF
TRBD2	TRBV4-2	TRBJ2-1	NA	TGTGCCAGCAGCCAGCCGGGACTAGCGGGGAACAATGAGCAGTTCTTC	CASSQPGLAGNNEQFF
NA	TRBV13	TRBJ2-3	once	TGTGCCAACTCAGAGGGTCCAGATACGCAGTATTTT	CANSEGPDTQYF
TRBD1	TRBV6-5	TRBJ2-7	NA	TGTGCCAGCAGTTTACACAGGGGGCGCGAGTACGAGCAGTACTTC	CASSLHRGREYEQYF
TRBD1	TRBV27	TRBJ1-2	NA	TGTGCCAGCAGTTTAAGGGGGTGGGGGACAGTACAAGACTTCTATGGCTACACCTTC	CASSLRGWGTVQDFYGYTF
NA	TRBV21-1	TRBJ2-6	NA	TGTGCCCTGACGGGTGGGGCCAACGTCCTGACTTTC	CALTGGANVLTF
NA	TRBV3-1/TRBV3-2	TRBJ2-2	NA	TGTGCCAGCAGCCATCTTCCCTCGGGAGCGGGCACCGGGGAGCTGTTTTTT	CASSHLPSGAGTGELFF
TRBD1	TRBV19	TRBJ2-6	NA	TGTGCCAGTAGTTTCGGACAGGGAAGGGGGCTTGCGGGGGCCAACGTCCTGACTTTC	CASSFGQGRGLAGANVLTF
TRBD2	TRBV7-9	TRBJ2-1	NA	TGTGCCAGCAGCGGACTAGCGGGGGCAGGAAGGAATGAGCAGTTCTTC	CASSGLAGAGRNEQFF
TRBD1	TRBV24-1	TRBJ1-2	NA	TGTGCCACCAGTAGAACAGGGGTGGGGAACTATGGCTACACCTTC	CATSRTGVGNYGYTF
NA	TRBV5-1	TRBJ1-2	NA	TGCGCCAGCAGCTTGCGCGACAGTTCCTACGATGGCTACACCTTC	CASSLRDSSYDGYTF
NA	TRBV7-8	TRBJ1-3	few	TGTGCCAGCAGCTTAGTCGGTACAGATCGAAACACCATATATTTT	CASSLVGTDRNTIYF
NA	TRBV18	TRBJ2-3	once	TGTGCCAGCTCACCTCAGTCTAGCACAGATACGCAGTATTTT	CASSPQSSTDTQYF
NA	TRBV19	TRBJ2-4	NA	TGTGCCAGTAACGAGCTAGAAAAAAACATTCAGTACTTC	CASNELEKNIQYF
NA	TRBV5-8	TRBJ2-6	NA	TGTGCCAGCAGCTTTCTCTTCTCTGGGGCCAACGTCCTGACTTTC	CASSFLFSGANVLTF
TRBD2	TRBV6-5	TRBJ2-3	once	TGTGCCAGCAGTTACATAAGGACTAGCGTACCAGATACGCAGTATTTT	CASSYIRTSVPDTQYF
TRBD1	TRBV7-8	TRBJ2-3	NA	TGTGCCAGCAGCGGCCGGGACAGGGGATTCGCCTCCACAGATACGCAGTATTTT	CASSGRDRGFASTDTQYF
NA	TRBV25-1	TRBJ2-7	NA	TGTGCCAGCAGTGAATTCTTAACCTACGAGCAGTACTTC	CASSEFLTYEQYF
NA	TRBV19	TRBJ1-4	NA	TGTGCCAGTAGTATAAGTGCAGGAAAACTGTTTTTT	CASSISAGKLFF
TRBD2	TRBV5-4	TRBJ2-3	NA	TGTGCCAGCAGCTTTATGGTGGCCGGGGGGGCAAATACGCAGTATTTT	CASSFMVAGGANTQYF
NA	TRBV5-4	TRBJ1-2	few	TGTGCCAGCAGCTTGTCAGGGGTGCCGAGCTACACCTTC	CASSLSGVPSYTF
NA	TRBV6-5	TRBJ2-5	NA	TGTGCCAGCATGCCAGGCCAAGAGACCCAGTACTTC	CASMPGQETQYF
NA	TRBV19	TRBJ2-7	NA	TGTGCCACCGCGACTGGCGGCTACGAGCAGTACTTC	CATATGGYEQYF